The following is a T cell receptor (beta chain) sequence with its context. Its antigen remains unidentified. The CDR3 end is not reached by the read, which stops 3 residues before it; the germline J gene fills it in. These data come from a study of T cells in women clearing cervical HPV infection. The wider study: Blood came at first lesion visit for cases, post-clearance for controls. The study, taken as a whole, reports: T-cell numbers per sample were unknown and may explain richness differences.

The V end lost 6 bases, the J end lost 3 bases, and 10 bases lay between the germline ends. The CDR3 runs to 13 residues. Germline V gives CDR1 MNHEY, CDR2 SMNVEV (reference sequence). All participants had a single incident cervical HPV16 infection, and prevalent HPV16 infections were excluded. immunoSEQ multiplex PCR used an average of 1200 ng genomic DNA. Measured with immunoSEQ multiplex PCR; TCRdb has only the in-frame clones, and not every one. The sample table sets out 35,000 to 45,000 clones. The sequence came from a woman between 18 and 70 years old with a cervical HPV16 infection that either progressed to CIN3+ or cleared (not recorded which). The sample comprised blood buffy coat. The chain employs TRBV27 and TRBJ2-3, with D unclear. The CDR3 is CASSILLTDTQYF. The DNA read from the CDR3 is TGTGCCAGCAGCATACTGCTGACAGATACG.